The clone carrying this T cell receptor (beta chain) has a single count. Its cognate antigen is unknown. The germline V and J ends were trimmed by 0 bases and 2 bases, with 8 bases remaining between them. The CDR3 sequence is 13 residues long. Germline CDR1 reads DFQATT; CDR2 reads SNEGSKA (reference sequence). This sample is part of a study of CD8 T cells in Susac syndrome. Findings of the study overall: Only a relatively small number of individuals were included in the TCR sequencing and HLA analysis.

Random hexamers were used to reverse transcribe the RNA input (about 0.5 to 1 ug). It was immunoSEQ multiplex PCR that amplified TCR beta CDR3 across 54 Vbeta and 13 Jbeta. Each CDR3 protein gets one entry after TCRdb re-called the immunoSEQ multiplex PCR reads with MiXCR. This repertoire shows approximately 130,000 distinct CDR3 sequences, about 90% found once; its top ten account for 0.24%. From blood CD8+ and CD4+ T cells, TCR beta sequences were generated. TEMRA cells were FACS-enriched, unlike CD8+ and CD4+ T cells, which were negatively isolated. Input material: CD8+ T cells from PBMCs. This sequence joins TRBV20-1 and TRBJ2-7; D unclear. This clonotype was sampled from a human donor with multiple sclerosis. In DNA form, the CDR3 reads TGCAGTGCTAGAGATAATTGGGCCTACGAGCAGTACTTC. It yields the protein CSARDNWAYEQYF.